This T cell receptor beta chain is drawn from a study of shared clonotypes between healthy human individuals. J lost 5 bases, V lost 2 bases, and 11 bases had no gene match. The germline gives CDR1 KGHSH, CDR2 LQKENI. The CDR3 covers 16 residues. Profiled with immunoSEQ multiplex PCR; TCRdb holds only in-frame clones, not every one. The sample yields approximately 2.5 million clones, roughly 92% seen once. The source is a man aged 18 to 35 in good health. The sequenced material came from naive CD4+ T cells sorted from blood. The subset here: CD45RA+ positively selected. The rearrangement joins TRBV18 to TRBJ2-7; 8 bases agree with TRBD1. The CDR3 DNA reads TGTGCCAGCTCACCATCTATCGGACAGGGCACCCACGAGCAGTACTTC. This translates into CASSPSIGQGTHEQYF.